The 6 T cell receptor beta chains reported below all come from one sample, sequenced in a study of long-term antiretroviral therapy in people with HIV (dated by TCRdb to the early 2020s). Sequencing of the TRB variable region was done with the immunoSEQ hsTCRB v3.0 assay at survey level resolution. TCRdb carries this immuneACCESS record with in-frame sequences only. Its versions omit some clonotypes, under half of them owing to an unresolved V gene in the studies checked, with the rest unexplained. The sample profile shows fewer than 30,000 clones; roughly four fifths of them were found once. Roughly 6% of the sample comes from the top ten. Sequenced here: unsorted PBMCs, sampled 0.7 years before starting antiretroviral therapy. These receptors were obtained from a man under 40 with HIV.

This chain joins TRBV30 and TRBJ2-2, with 11 bases aligning to TRBD2. Per germline, CDR1 GTSNPN and CDR2 SVGIG (reference sequence). Trimming removed 0 bases from V and 6 bases from J; junction bases left unmatched: 3. CDR3 size: 15 residues. CDR3 sequence reads: CAWSVLAGGSGELFF. CDR3 coding DNA: TGTGCCTGGAGTGTATTAGCGGGAGGGTCCGGGGAGCTGTTTTTT. The entire variable domain, with the rest obtained from reference TRBV30 and TRBJ2-2, is as follows: SQTIHQWPATLVQPVGSPLSLECTVEGTSNPNLYWYRQAAGRGLQLLFYSVGIGQISSEVPQNLSASRPQDRQFILSSKKLLLSDSGFYLCAWSVLAGGSGELFFGEGSRLTVL.

The J gene is TRBJ1-4, the V gene TRBV19, with D possibly matching TRBD1 (6 bases). The CDR3 consists of 15 residues. From germline, CDR1 is LNHDA and CDR2 SQIVND (reference sequence). V was cut by 5 bases and J by 5 bases, with 15 bases left in between. CDR3 in DNA: TGTGCCAGTAGTGGGACCAGGGGAAGCAATGAAAAACTGTTTTTT. Its protein is CASSGTRGSNEKLFF. Based on the CDR3 plus reference TRBV19 and TRBJ1-4, the full variable domain is DGGITQSPKYLFRKEGQNVTLSCEQNLNHDAMYWYRQDPGQGLRLIYYSQIVNDFQKGDIAEGYSVSREKKESFPLTVTSAQKNPTAFYLCASSGTRGSNEKLFFGSGTQLSVL.

The chain employs TRBV6-6 and TRBJ1-4; no reliable D call. Germline-derived CDR1 and CDR2 are MNHNY and SVGAGI (reference sequence). V gave up 8 bases and J gave up 8 bases, with 9 bases separating them. The CDR3 extends over 11 amino acids. The CDR3 nucleotides read TGTGCCAGCCAAGGCGGGGAAAAACTGTTTTTT. Translating gives CASQGGEKLFF.

CDR3 nucleotide sequence: TGCGCCAGCAGCTTCCGATCGCAGAACACTGAAGCTTTCTTT. Translation: CASSFRSQNTEAFF. The genes are TRBV5-1 and TRBJ1-1; D not resolved. CDR1 and CDR2 from the germline V gene are SGHRS and YFSETQ. V was shortened by 2 bases and J by 1 base, with 9 bases between the two germline ends. The CDR3 sequence is 14 residues long. Combining the CDR3 with reference TRBV5-1 and TRBJ1-1 gives the whole variable domain KAGVTQTPRYLIKTRGQQVTLSCSPISGHRSVSWYQQTPGQGLQFLFEYFSETQRNKGNFPGRFSGRQFSNSRSEMNVSTLELGDSALYLCASSFRSQNTEAFFGQGTRLTVV.

This chain links TRBV7-2 with TRBJ1-5; D unresolved. This CDR3 contains 13 residues. V was trimmed by 5 bases and J by 13 bases, leaving 18 bases between them. Germline CDR1 is SGHTA and CDR2 is FQGNSA. Written as DNA, the CDR3 is TGTGCCAGCAGCCCGAACTTTAATGGGGTTCAGCATTTT. It translates to CASSPNFNGVQHF. Combining the CDR3 with reference TRBV7-2 and TRBJ1-5 gives the whole variable domain GAGVSQSPSNKVTEKGKDVELRCDPISGHTALYWYRQSLGQGLEFLIYFQGNSAPDKSGLPSDRFSAERTGGSVSTLTIQRTQQEDSAVYLCASSPNFNGVQHFGDGTRLSIL.

The rearrangement links TRBV2 to TRBJ2-1; perhaps TRBD1 as D (6 bases). From germline, CDR1 is SNHLY and CDR2 FYNNEI. V was shortened by 3 bases and J by 7 bases, with 10 bases between the two germline ends. The length of the CDR3 is 13 residues. Here the CDR3 DNA reads TGTGCCAGCAGTGACAGGGGATGGAATGAGCAGTTCTTC. It translates to CASSDRGWNEQFF.